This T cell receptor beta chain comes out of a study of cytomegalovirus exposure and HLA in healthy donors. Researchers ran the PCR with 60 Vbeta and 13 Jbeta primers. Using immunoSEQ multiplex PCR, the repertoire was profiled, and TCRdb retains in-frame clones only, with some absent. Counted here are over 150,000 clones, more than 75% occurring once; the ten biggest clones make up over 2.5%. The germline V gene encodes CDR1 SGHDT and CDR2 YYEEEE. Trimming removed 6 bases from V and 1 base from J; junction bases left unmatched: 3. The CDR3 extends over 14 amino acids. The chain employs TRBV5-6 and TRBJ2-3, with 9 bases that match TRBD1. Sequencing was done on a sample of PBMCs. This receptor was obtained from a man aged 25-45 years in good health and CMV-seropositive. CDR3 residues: CASNHRGRTDTQYF. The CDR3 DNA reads TGTGCCAGCAACCACAGGGGGCGCACAGATACGCAGTATTTT.